A selection of T cell receptor beta chains follows, all from one sample in a study of identical twins. MiXCR, run by TCRdb on the 5' RACE reads, gives a single entry per CDR3 protein. The data show 1.5 million to 2 million distinct CDR3 sequences, around 29% seen once. What was sequenced was cord blood. The receptors here all came from a newborn girl in good health. CDR3s include the opening cysteine and the closing phenylalanine or tryptophan. The D gene is left open where the match is weak. Clone size is not always given. Where it is, it says once, few, many or a class for expanded clones.

TRBV28 | NA | NA | CASSKLTVINEQFF
TRBV10-3 | NA | TRBD2 | CAISGPTSGGPDTQYF
TRBV4-2 | NA | TRBD2 | CASSQDGTSGGAFTDTQYF
TRBV5-1 | many | TRBD1 | CASSLGGQGADTQYF
TRBV6-5 | NA | NA | CASSLGGGMMGYEQYF
TRBV10-3 | NA | NA | CATSESTYEQYF
TRBV20-1 | NA | NA | CSAHRRPSNQPQHF
TRBV15 | NA | NA | CATSSRPSSTEAFF
TRBV27 | few | TRBD2 | CASSLWPAGATYNEQYF
TRBV5-1 | few | TRBD1 | CASSPGGGYTDTQYF
TRBV20-1 | NA | TRBD1 | CSAGLWDRGVYGYTF
TRBV28 | NA | NA | CASSHFPGGSYNEQFF
TRBV29-1 | NA | NA | CSAKEGYEQYF
TRBV28 | many | NA | CASRPGYNEQFF
TRBV25-1 | many | TRBD1 | CASSEAGTGGFFYGYTF
TRBV2 | NA | NA | CASIERGATSEKLFF
TRBV18 | NA | TRBD2 | CASSPSRAGGRYTDTQYF
TRBV6-5 | few | TRBD2 | CASSSPLLGGSAYNEQFF
TRBV28 | NA | TRBD2 | CASSLYGASGMEQYF
TRBV11-2 | NA | TRBD2 | CASSLTRTSKDGELFF
TRBV9 | NA | NA | CASSVEPSTEAFF
TRBV9 | NA | NA | CASSVAQGIGEKLFF
TRBV7-9 | NA | TRBD2 | CASSLGLAGAGRYEQYF
TRBV7-2 | NA | NA | CASSSSRGKDTQYF
TRBV9 | many | TRBD2 | CASSVRRGASYNEQFF
TRBV5-6 | NA | TRBD2 | CASSPQSLLAVTASTDTQYF
TRBV20-1 | NA | NA | CSARDRGPFRPQHF
TRBV4-2 | NA | NA | CASSQDYRPQETQYF
TRBV2 | many | NA | CASSEWDRTYEQYF
TRBV6-6 | NA | NA | CATGKGEQYF
TRBV20-1 | NA | NA | CSARDTALQPQHF
TRBV3-1 | NA | TRBD2 | CASSQEQSVAGPRYWDYNEQFF
TRBV6-5 | few | TRBD2 | CASRSSGGLINEQFF
TRBV7-7 | NA | NA | CASSARMGGETQYF
TRBV20-1 | few | NA | CSARLGALAKNIQYF
TRBV7-9 | NA | TRBD1 | CASSHPRRQGYDEQFF
TRBV20-1 | few | NA | CSARDRVAQYEQYF
TRBV6-5 | NA | TRBD1 | CASRRTRTGDQPQHF
TRBV5-1 | NA | NA | CASSPLDSTVYRYTF
TRBV6-2/TRBV6-3 | NA | TRBD2 | CASSQASSGEQFF
TRBV20-1 | NA | NA | CSARDPGLARNIQYF
TRBV6-5 | NA | NA | CASGPGGGAFF
TRBV29-1 | NA | NA | CSVGQAGTEAFF
TRBV3-1 | few | TRBD1 | CASSQLRRWGTASTDTQYF
TRBV5-5 | NA | NA | CASSPFGVLTDTQYF
TRBV20-1 | few | NA | CSARRAGQANYGYTF
TRBV20-1 | NA | NA | CSAGTGQLNYGYTF
TRBV24-1 | NA | TRBD1 | CATSEGTGVFNEQYF